This T cell receptor beta chain appears in the sequencing data of a study of T-cell reconstitution after alpha-beta-depleted transplantation in children. Per germline, CDR1 MGHDK and CDR2 SYGVNS. Trimming stripped 4 bases from V and 3 bases from J, with 19 bases between. This CDR3 spans 16 amino acids. Preparation of the TCRbeta library used unique molecular identifiers. One entry per CDR3 protein results from TCRdb running MiXCR on the PCR reads. Of fewer than 400,000 distinct CDR3 sequences listed, just over 20% are singletons. Many counts were recorded for this clonotype. Material: PBMCs from the stem cell graft donor, obtained from the stem cell graft. The receptor was derived from a human donor who donated a stem cell graft to a child with acute myeloid leukemia. The V call is TRBV25-1, the J call TRBJ2-7; D might be TRBD1 (5 bases). The CDR3 nucleotides read TGTGCCAGCAGTGGTTTGGAGTCAGGGTATTTCTACGAGCAGTACTTC. This translates into CASSGLESGYFYEQYF.